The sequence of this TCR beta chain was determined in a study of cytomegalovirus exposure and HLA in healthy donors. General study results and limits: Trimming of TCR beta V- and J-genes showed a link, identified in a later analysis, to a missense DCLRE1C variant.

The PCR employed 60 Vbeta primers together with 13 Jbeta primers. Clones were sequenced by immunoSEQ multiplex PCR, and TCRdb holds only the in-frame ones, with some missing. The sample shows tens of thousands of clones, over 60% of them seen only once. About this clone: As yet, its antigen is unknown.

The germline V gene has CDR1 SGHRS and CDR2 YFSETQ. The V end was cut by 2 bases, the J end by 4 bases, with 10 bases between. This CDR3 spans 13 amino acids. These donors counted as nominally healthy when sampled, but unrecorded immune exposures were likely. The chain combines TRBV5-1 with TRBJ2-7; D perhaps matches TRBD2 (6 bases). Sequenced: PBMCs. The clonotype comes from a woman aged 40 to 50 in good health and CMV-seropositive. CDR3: CASSLGGPYEQYF. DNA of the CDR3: TGCGCCAGCAGCTTAGGAGGGCCTTACGAGCAGTACTTC.